The following is a T cell receptor beta chain sequence with its context. Its cognate antigen is unknown. These data belong to a study of CD8 T cells in Susac syndrome. Findings and limits, study-wide: In its TCR sequencing and HLA analysis, the study acknowledged that the number of individuals was relatively small.

Random-hexamer reverse transcription was applied to roughly 0.5 to 1 ug RNA. TCRdb used MiXCR to reprocess the immunoSEQ multiplex PCR reads, holding one entry per CDR3 protein. The sample lists about 200,000 distinct CDR3 sequences; approximately 95% were seen once. CDR3 length: 12 amino acids. Germline V gene lookup returns CDR1 DFQATT and CDR2 SNEGSKA (reference sequence). V lost 6 bases and J 4 bases, leaving 12 bases between the germline ends. The sequencing sample was made of CD4+ T cells from PBMCs. This chain joins TRBV20-1 and TRBJ1-2; D gene uncertain. The TCR originated in a human donor with multiple sclerosis. CDR3 sequence reads: CSAGGLSYGYTF. The CDR3 nucleotides are TGCAGTGCCGGCGGGTTATCCTATGGCTACACCTTC.